This TCR beta chain emerged from a study of T cell changes during pregnancy in multiple sclerosis. Sequencing used immunoSEQ multiplex PCR; TCRdb keeps in-frame clones, though not all of them. The table includes approximately 60,000 clones, roughly nine tenths detected once. This CDR3 is 14 amino acids long. The germline V gene encodes CDR1 MNHNS and CDR2 SASEGT. V gave up 6 bases and J gave up 3 bases; unmatched junction bases: 6. The chain has TRBV6-1 and TRBJ1-1; 8 bases line up with TRBD1. The sequences come from CD4+ T cells from peripheral blood mononuclear cells, collected in the second trimester of pregnancy. This sequence was found in a female donor with multiple sclerosis, enrolled in a pregnancy study. CDR3 in amino acids: CASSGQGGHTEAFF. CDR3 bases: TGTGCCAGCAGCGGACAGGGAGGTCACACTGAAGCTTTCTTT.